Listed below are T cell receptor beta chains from one sample, sequenced in a study of CD8+ T cells in alopecia areata. Only in-frame clones appear in the TCRdb table, and some are missing; sequencing was by immunoSEQ multiplex PCR. The top ten clones hold 3.5% to 5% of a sample with tens of thousands of clones, roughly 60% of them seen once. The source material was CD4+ Tregs sorted from blood. Source of these receptors: a human donor with alopecia areata. CDR3s include the opening cysteine and the closing phenylalanine or tryptophan.

V: TRBV11-2; J: TRBJ2-7; CDR3: CASSPQISSPYEQYF
V: TRBV15; J: TRBJ2-6; CDR3: CATSRDLSRGEANVLTF
V: TRBV6-6; J: TRBJ2-1; CDR3: CASSPGGSRDNEQFF
V: TRBV28; J: TRBJ2-3; CDR3: CASSPYTDTQYF
V: TRBV2; J: TRBJ1-5; CDR3: CASSVKGDQPQHF
V: TRBV5-1; J: TRBJ2-2; CDR3: CASRVKSRDTGELFF
V: TRBV7-2; J: TRBJ2-7; CDR3: CASSSGLLGAYEQYF
V: TRBV6-9; J: TRBJ2-1; CDR3: CASSYPLTGGPYNEQFF
V: TRBV29-1; J: TRBJ2-7; CDR3: CSVERGLAGLQYF
V: TRBV5-4; J: TRBJ2-3; CDR3: CASSPGAVADTQYF
V: TRBV19; J: TRBJ2-4; CDR3: CASSDRGNIQYF
V: TRBV5-8; J: TRBJ1-4; CDR3: CASSLSRNIRGLRLFF
V: TRBV13; J: TRBJ2-3; CDR3: CASSLPRGSTDTQYF
V: TRBV5-4; J: TRBJ1-2; CDR3: CASSRDGRTPGNGYTF
V: TRBV29-1; J: TRBJ2-1; CDR3: CSVEDQRDLQFF
V: TRBV19; J: TRBJ2-1; CDR3: CASSTRIEYNEQFF
V: TRBV7-2; J: TRBJ1-1; CDR3: CASSLVGGMGTEAFF
V: TRBV10-3; J: TRBJ2-5; CDR3: CAITSPGTSGSFGETQYF
V: TRBV28; J: TRBJ1-2; CDR3: CASSPQDRTNYGYTF
V: TRBV29-1; J: TRBJ1-2; CDR3: CSVLRFGTGQSFNYGYTF
V: TRBV28; J: TRBJ2-3; CDR3: CASSFEASGVLTDTQYF